The 25 T cell receptor beta chains below come from one sample, sequenced in a study of response to subunit inactivated influenza vaccine. TCRdb reprocessed the RT-PCR reads via MiXCR and lists one record per CDR3 protein. This table has fewer than 400,000 distinct CDR3 sequences, just over 20% appearing once. The specimen was PBMCs from blood, collected approximately 20 months after vaccination. The receptors come from a man between 50 and 75 years old who received an inactivated influenza vaccine.

The V call is TRBV3-1, the J call TRBJ2-5, with TRBD2 identical over 7 bases. This CDR3 contains 16 residues. V trimming: 0 bases; J trimming: 1 base; junction bases outside the gene matches: 5. Germline V CDR1 and CDR2: LGHDT, YNNKEL (reference sequence). CDR3 region: CASSQEEGTTQETQYF. CDR3 DNA sequence: TGTGCCAGCAGCCAAGAAGAGGGGACTACCCAAGAGACCCAGTACTTC.

The genes are TRBV6-2 or TRBV6-3 and TRBJ1-1; D is perhaps TRBD1 (6 bases). This CDR3 spans 14 amino acids. V shed 5 bases and J shed 5 bases, with 15 bases lying between them. Germline CDR1 is MNHEY and CDR2 is SVGEGT. For the CDR3, the DNA is TGTGCCAGCAGTATCACAGGGCGGGGGACTGAAGCTTTCTTT. This gives the protein CASSITGRGTEAFF.

This clonotype appeared a few times. The V gene is TRBV4-3, the J gene TRBJ1-2; D gene uncertain. CDR3 length: 14 residues. In germline, CDR1 is LGHNA, CDR2 YSLEER. The germline V and J ends were trimmed by 1 base and 8 bases, with 14 bases remaining between them. The CDR3: CASSQGSLSGGYTF. Written as DNA, the CDR3 is TGCGCCAGCAGCCAAGGGAGTCTCTCGGGAGGCTACACCTTC.

There are many counts of this clonotype. The chain combines TRBV7-9 with TRBJ2-5; D remains unclear. The CDR3 has 15 amino acids. The germline V gene encodes CDR1 SEHNR and CDR2 FQNEAQ (reference sequence). V was pared by 0 bases and J by 2 bases, with 10 bases between. Written as DNA, the CDR3 is TGTGCCAGCAGCTTAGCGTCCGGGTTTCAAGAGACCCAGTACTTC. The encoded protein is CASSLASGFQETQYF.

This clonotype was recorded at least ten times. V usage is TRBV20-1 and J usage is TRBJ1-5; weak D call: TRBD1 (5 bases). Germline V lookup: CDR1 DFQATT, CDR2 SNEGSKA (reference sequence). The V gene lost 6 bases and the J gene lost 7 bases, with 13 bases spanning the gap. This CDR3 region has 12 residues. CDR3 sequence reads: CSAKQGRQPQHF. The CDR3 DNA follows: TGCAGTGCGAAGCAGGGCAGACAGCCCCAGCATTTT.

In this sample, this clonotype turned up a few times. The chain employs TRBV5-5 and TRBJ1-5, with D perhaps TRBD1 (6 bases). From germline, CDR1 is SGHKS and CDR2 YYEKEE (reference sequence). V shed 0 bases and J shed 1 base, with 14 bases lying between them. The CDR3 is made up of 17 amino acids. In DNA, the CDR3 is TGTGCCAGCAGCTTGGTGGGACAAGTTGGAAGCAATCAGCCCCAGCATTTT. This gives the protein CASSLVGQVGSNQPQHF. The complete variable domain, with remaining parts taken from reference TRBV5-5 and TRBJ1-5, reads DAGVTQSPTHLIKTRGQQVTLRCSPISGHKSVSWYQQVLGQGPQFIFQYYEKEERGRGNFPDRFSARQFPNYSSELNVNALLLGDSALYLCASSLVGQVGSNQPQHFGDGTRLSIL.

Only a few counts were recorded for this clonotype. The V and J genes are TRBV4-2 and TRBJ2-7; 12 nucleotides match TRBD2. The length of the CDR3 is 16 residues. The J segment lost 5 bases and the V segment lost 1 base, leaving 6 bases of the junction unmatched. The germline CDR1 and CDR2 sequences are LGHNA and YNFKEQ. This CDR3 is CASSQVRLAGGHEQYF. CDR3 in DNA: TGTGCCAGCAGCCAAGTTCGCCTAGCGGGGGGGCACGAGCAGTACTTC.

This sequence joins TRBV3-1 and TRBJ2-7; D is unresolved. CDR3 length: 12 amino acids. CDR1 and CDR2 (germline): LGHDT, YNNKEL (reference sequence). Deletions cut 6 bases from V and 2 bases from J, with 8 bases between. CDR3 in DNA: TGTGCCAGCAGGGGATCCCCCTACGAGCAGTACTTC. This translates into CASRGSPYEQYF.

This clonotype has only a few counts. The CDR3 is CASSATGSSYNEQFF. The CDR3 DNA reads TGTGCCAGCAGCGCCACAGGGTCCTCCTACAATGAGCAGTTCTTC. V is TRBV7-9 and J is TRBJ2-1; maybe TRBD1 (6 bases). V was trimmed by 5 bases and J by 0 bases, leaving 11 bases between them. The germline V gene has CDR1 SEHNR and CDR2 FQNEAQ (reference sequence). This CDR3 has 15 residues.

The rearrangement joins TRBV29-1 to TRBJ2-5, with D perhaps matching TRBD2 (6 bases). From germline, CDR1 is SQVTM and CDR2 ANQGSEA. The CDR3 is made up of 12 amino acids. Trimming left V 6 bases short and J 5 bases short, with 13 bases between. CDR3 amino acids: CSVVGSLETQYF. The CDR3 bases are TGCAGCGTGGTCGGGAGTTTGGAGACCCAGTACTTC.

This clonotype was counted ten times or more. V is TRBV20-1 and J is TRBJ1-1; TRBD1 is a possible D gene (5 bases). With 5 bases removed from V and 0 bases from J, the gap between germline ends came to 16 bases. CDR1 is DFQATT, CDR2 SNEGSKA, per germline (reference sequence). The CDR3 totals 15 residues. CDR3 protein: CSAPKGRRMNTEAFF. In nucleotides, the CDR3 is TGCAGTGCTCCTAAGGGACGTAGAATGAACACTGAAGCTTTCTTT.

The chain's CDR3 is CSARLGNEQYF. The CDR3 nucleotides are TGCAGTGCTAGACTCGGAAACGAGCAGTACTTC. This sequence joins TRBV20-1 and TRBJ2-7; D gene unclear. The V gene lost 2 bases and the J gene lost 5 bases, with 7 bases spanning the gap. The CDR3 loop spans 11 amino acids. CDR1 DFQATT and CDR2 SNEGSKA come from the germline V gene (reference sequence).

This clonotype appeared a few times. V is TRBV7-8 and J is TRBJ2-2, with D hard to call. Germline V gene sequence: CDR1 SGHVS, CDR2 FQNEAQ. With 2 bases removed from V and 0 bases from J, the gap between germline ends came to 4 bases. This CDR3 has 14 amino acids. The CDR3 region is CASSLLSNTGELFF. The CDR3, as DNA: TGTGCCAGCAGCTTACTTTCGAACACCGGGGAGCTGTTTTTT.

This clonotype was picked up a small number of times. This chain joins TRBV5-6 and TRBJ2-7; 9 bases fit TRBD1. The CDR3 spans 15 residues. Germline trimming cut 0 bases from V and 3 bases from J; bases unmatched to any gene: 4. Germline CDR1 and CDR2: SGHDT and YYEEEE. CDR3 residues: CASSLVQGAIYEQYF. CDR3 DNA: TGTGCCAGCAGCTTGGTACAGGGGGCTATCTACGAGCAGTACTTC.

The V call is TRBV4-1, the J call TRBJ2-7; tentatively, D is TRBD1 (5 bases). Germline V gene data show CDR1 as MGHRA and CDR2 as YSYEKL. V gave up 2 bases and J gave up 4 bases, with 12 bases separating them. CDR3 length equals 14 residues. The CDR3 is CASSQTGEGYEQYF. CDR3 DNA sequence: TGCGCCAGCAGCCAAACAGGCGAAGGGTACGAGCAGTACTTC.

This clonotype was detected a few times. The chain is built from TRBV28 and TRBJ2-1; tentative D call: TRBD2 (5 bases). The CDR3 spans 18 residues. Germline values: CDR1 MDHEN, CDR2 SYDVKM. Trimming stripped 3 bases from V and 5 bases from J, with 23 bases between. DNA of the CDR3: TGTGCCAGCAGTTTTTTGGGCGCGGGTGGCATCACCCACAATGAGCAGTTCTTC. Translation: CASSFLGAGGITHNEQFF. Full variable domain (outside the CDR3, taken from reference TRBV28 and TRBJ2-1): DVKVTQSSRYLVKRTGEKVFLECVQDMDHENMFWYRQDPGLGLRLIYFSYDVKMKEKGDIPEGYSVSREKKERFSLILESASTNQTSMYLCASSFLGAGGITHNEQFFGPGTRLTVL.

CDR3 sequence: CSVDRQGNTEAFF. The CDR3 DNA follows: TGCAGCGTTGATCGGCAGGGGAACACTGAAGCTTTCTTT. The chain joins TRBV29-1 to TRBJ1-1; weak D call: TRBD1 (5 bases). Between the trimmed V and J ends, which lost 3 bases and 1 base, there was a span of 9 bases. The CDR3 sequence is 13 residues long. Germline loops: CDR1 SQVTM, CDR2 ANQGSEA. Combining the CDR3 with reference TRBV29-1 and TRBJ1-1 gives the whole variable domain SAVISQKPSRDICQRGTSLTIQCQVDSQVTMMFWYRQQPGQSLTLIATANQGSEATYESGFVIDKFPISRPNLTFSTLTVSNMSPEDSSIYLCSVDRQGNTEAFFGQGTRLTVV.

The chain has TRBV20-1 and TRBJ2-7; maybe TRBD1 (6 bases). This CDR3 has 13 residues. Trimming removed 0 bases at V and 4 bases at J, with 10 bases between. The germline V gene encodes CDR1 DFQATT and CDR2 SNEGSKA (reference sequence). CDR3: CSARDRGHYEQYF. For the CDR3, the DNA is TGCAGTGCTAGAGACAGGGGTCATTACGAGCAGTACTTC.

V gene TRBV28 combines with J gene TRBJ2-7; 10 bases map to TRBD1. Per the germline V gene, CDR1 is MDHEN and CDR2 is SYDVKM. There are 17 residues in the CDR3. V shed 5 bases, J shed 0 bases, and the junction held 10 bases outside the gene matches. CDR3 loop: CASSRWARDRGSYEQYF. The CDR3 coding sequence is TGTGCCAGCAGTAGATGGGCCCGGGACAGGGGCTCCTACGAGCAGTACTTC.

This clonotype was detected only a few times. The rearrangement joins TRBV7-8 to TRBJ2-2, with 8 bases matching TRBD1. In germline, CDR1 is SGHVS, CDR2 FQNEAQ. The trim removed 4 bases at V and 6 bases at J, leaving 4 bases unmatched. The CDR3 spans 14 residues. The CDR3 bases are TGTGCCAGCAGCTCCAGGACAGGGTCCGGGGAGCTGTTTTTT. Translating gives CASSSRTGSGELFF.

In its sample, this clonotype was seen many times. The V call is TRBV25-1, the J call TRBJ1-6; possible D gene TRBD1, 5 bases. CDR1 and CDR2 (germline): MGHDK, SYGVNS. The CDR3 totals 13 residues. V gave up 4 bases and J gave up 9 bases, with 10 bases separating them. CDR3 protein: CASSVARGSPLHF. DNA of the CDR3: TGTGCCAGCAGTGTGGCAAGGGGTTCACCCCTCCACTTT.

This clonotype was observed a few times. The rearrangement joins TRBV12-3 or TRBV12-4 to TRBJ2-1; D uncertain. V gave up 3 bases and J gave up 5 bases, with 11 bases separating them. The CDR3 is 14 amino acids. This CDR3 is CASSFGLGNNEQFF. CDR3 nucleotide sequence: TGTGCCAGCAGTTTCGGTCTAGGGAACAATGAGCAGTTCTTC.

The V and J genes are TRBV20-1 and TRBJ1-1; no definite D call. Trimming shortened V by 2 bases and J by 3 bases, and 10 bases separated the two germline ends. The CDR3 covers 13 residues. Germline loops: CDR1 DFQATT, CDR2 SNEGSKA (reference sequence). This chain's CDR3 is CSARLGGDTEAFF. The DNA for the CDR3 is TGCAGTGCTAGACTGGGAGGAGACACTGAAGCTTTCTTT.

This clonotype was found many times. This sequence joins TRBV10-3 and TRBJ2-2; D unresolved. The CDR3 runs to 13 residues. V lost 3 bases and J 6 bases, leaving 8 bases between the germline ends. Germline values: CDR1 ENHRY, CDR2 SYGVKD. CDR3: CAISDTPSGELFF. The CDR3 DNA is TGTGCCATCAGTGATACCCCGTCCGGGGAGCTGTTTTTT.

The sample holds a few counts of this clonotype. V is TRBV7-9 and J is TRBJ2-1; D is possibly TRBD1 (5 bases). The CDR3 sequence is 17 residues long. V lost 0 bases, J lost 4 bases, and 16 bases lay in between. The germline V gene has CDR1 SEHNR and CDR2 FQNEAQ (reference sequence). The CDR3 region is CASSLALGRQLYNEQFF. The CDR3 DNA is TGTGCCAGCAGCTTAGCGTTGGGTAGACAGCTATACAATGAGCAGTTCTTC.